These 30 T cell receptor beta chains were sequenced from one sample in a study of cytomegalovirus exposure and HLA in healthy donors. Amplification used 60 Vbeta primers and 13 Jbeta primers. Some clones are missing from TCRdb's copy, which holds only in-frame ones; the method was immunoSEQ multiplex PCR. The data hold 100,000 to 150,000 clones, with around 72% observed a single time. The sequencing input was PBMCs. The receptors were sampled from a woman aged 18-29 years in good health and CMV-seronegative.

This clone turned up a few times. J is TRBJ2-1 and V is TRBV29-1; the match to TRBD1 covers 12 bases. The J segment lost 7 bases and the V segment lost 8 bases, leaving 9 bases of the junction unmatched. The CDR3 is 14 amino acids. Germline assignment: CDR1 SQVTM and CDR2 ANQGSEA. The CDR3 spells CSSEGQGAGNEQFF. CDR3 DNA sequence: TGCAGCAGTGAGGGACAGGGGGCGGGTAATGAGCAGTTCTTC.

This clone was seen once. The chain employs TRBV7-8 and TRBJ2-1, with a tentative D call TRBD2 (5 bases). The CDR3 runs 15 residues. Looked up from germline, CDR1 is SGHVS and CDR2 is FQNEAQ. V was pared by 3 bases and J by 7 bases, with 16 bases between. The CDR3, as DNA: TGTGCCAGCAGCTTTAAACTAGATCGGGTAAATGAGCAGTTCTTC. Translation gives CASSFKLDRVNEQFF.

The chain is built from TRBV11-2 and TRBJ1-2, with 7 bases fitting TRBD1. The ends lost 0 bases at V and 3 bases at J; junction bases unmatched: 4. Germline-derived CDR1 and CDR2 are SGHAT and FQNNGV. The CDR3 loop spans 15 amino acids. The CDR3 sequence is CASSLDPGGHYGYTF. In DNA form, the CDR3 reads TGTGCCAGCAGCTTAGATCCAGGGGGGCACTATGGCTACACCTTC.

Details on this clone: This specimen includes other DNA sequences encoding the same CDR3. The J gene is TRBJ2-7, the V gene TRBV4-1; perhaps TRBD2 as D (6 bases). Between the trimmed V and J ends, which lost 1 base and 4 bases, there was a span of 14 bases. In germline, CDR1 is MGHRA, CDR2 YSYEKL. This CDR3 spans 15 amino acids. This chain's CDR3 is CASSQGGGTPYEQYF. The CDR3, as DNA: TGCGCCAGCAGCCAAGGAGGCGGGACCCCTTACGAGCAGTACTTC.

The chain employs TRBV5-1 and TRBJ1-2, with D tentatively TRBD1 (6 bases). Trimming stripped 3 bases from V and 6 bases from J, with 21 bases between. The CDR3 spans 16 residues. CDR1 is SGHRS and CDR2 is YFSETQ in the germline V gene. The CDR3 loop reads CASSWAPQGSGDGYTF. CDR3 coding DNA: TGCGCCAGCAGCTGGGCCCCTCAGGGGTCTGGCGATGGCTACACCTTC. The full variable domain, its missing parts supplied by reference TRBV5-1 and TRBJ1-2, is KAGVTQTPRYLIKTRGQQVTLSCSPISGHRSVSWYQQTPGQGLQFLFEYFSETQRNKGNFPGRFSGRQFSNSRSEMNVSTLELGDSALYLCASSWAPQGSGDGYTFGSGTRLTVV.

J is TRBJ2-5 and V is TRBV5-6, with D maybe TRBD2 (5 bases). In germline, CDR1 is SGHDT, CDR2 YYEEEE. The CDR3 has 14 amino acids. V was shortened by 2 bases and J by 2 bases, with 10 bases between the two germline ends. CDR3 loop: CASSFRSGQETQYF. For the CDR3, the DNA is TGTGCCAGCAGCTTTAGGTCGGGGCAAGAGACCCAGTACTTC.

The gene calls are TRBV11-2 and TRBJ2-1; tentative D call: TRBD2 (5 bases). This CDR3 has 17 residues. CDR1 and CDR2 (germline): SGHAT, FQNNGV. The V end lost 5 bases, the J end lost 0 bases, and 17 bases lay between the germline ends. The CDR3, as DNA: TGTGCCAGCAGCCAGAAGAGAAGCGGCCCCTCCTACAATGAGCAGTTCTTC. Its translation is CASSQKRSGPSYNEQFF.

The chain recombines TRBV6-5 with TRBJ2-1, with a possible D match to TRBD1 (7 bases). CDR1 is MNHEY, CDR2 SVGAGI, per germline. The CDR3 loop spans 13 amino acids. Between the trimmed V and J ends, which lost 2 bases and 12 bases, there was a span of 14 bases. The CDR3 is CASSYNGQGGQFF. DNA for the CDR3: TGTGCCAGCAGTTACAATGGGCAGGGGGGGCAGTTCTTC.

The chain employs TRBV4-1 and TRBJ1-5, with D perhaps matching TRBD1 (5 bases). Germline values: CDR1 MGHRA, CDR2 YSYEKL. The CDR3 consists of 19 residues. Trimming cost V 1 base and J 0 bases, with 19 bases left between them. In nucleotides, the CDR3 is TGCGCCAGCAGCCAAGCGGGACTACTATTGGCGGGTAGCAATCAGCCCCAGCATTTT. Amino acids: CASSQAGLLLAGSNQPQHF.

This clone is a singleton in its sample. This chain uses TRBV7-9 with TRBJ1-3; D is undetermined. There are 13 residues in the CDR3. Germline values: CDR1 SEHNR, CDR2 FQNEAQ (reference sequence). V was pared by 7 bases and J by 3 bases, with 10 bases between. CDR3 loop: CASTPSLGNTIYF. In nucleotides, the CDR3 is TGTGCCAGCACCCCGTCCCTTGGAAACACCATATATTTT.

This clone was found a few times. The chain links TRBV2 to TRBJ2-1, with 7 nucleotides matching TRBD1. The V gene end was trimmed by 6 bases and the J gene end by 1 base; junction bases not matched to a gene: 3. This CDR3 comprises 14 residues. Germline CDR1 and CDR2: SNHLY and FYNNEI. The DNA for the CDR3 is TGTGCCAGCAGCCGGGACAGTTCCTACAATGAGCAGTTCTTC. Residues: CASSRDSSYNEQFF.

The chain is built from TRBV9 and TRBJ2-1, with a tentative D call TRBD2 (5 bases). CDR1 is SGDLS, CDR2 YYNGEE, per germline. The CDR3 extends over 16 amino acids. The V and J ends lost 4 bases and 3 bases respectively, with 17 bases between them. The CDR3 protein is CASSPRGSFVYNEQFF. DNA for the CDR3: TGTGCCAGCAGCCCCCGAGGGAGCTTCGTCTACAATGAGCAGTTCTTC.

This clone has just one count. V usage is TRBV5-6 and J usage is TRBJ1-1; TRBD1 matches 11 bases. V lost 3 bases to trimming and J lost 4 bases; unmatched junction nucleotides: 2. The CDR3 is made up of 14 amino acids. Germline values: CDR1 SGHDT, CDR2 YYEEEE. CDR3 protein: CASSWDRGATEAFF. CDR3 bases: TGTGCCAGCAGCTGGGACAGGGGGGCCACTGAAGCTTTCTTT. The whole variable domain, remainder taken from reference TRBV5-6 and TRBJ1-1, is DAGVTQSPTHLIKTRGQQVTLRCSPKSGHDTVSWYQQALGQGPQFIFQYYEEEERQRGNFPDRFSGHQFPNYSSELNVNALLLGDSALYLCASSWDRGATEAFFGQGTRLTVV.

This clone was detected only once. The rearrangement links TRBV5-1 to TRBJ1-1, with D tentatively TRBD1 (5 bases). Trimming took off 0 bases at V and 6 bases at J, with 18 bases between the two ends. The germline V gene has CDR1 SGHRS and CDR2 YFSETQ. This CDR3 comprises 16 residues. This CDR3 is CASSLGLGPGVSEAFF. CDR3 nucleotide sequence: TGCGCCAGCAGCTTGGGCCTCGGGCCGGGGGTATCTGAAGCTTTCTTT.

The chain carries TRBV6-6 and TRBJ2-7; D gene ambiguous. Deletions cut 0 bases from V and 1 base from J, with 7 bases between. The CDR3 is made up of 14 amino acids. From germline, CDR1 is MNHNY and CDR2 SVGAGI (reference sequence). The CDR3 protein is CASSYSSSSYEQYF. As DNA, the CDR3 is TGTGCCAGCAGTTACTCATCTAGTTCCTACGAGCAGTACTTC.

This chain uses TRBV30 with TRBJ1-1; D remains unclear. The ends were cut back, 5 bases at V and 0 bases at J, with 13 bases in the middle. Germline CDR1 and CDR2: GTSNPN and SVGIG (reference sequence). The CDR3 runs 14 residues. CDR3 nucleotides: TGTGCCTGGTCGTGGACGGGGATGAACACTGAAGCTTTCTTT. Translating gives CAWSWTGMNTEAFF.

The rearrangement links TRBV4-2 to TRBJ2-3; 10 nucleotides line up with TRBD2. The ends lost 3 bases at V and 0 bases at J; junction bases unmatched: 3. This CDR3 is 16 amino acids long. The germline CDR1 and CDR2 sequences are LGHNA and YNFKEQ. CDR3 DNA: TGTGCCAGCAGCCAGGGACTAGCGACAAGCACAGATACGCAGTATTTT. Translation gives CASSQGLATSTDTQYF.

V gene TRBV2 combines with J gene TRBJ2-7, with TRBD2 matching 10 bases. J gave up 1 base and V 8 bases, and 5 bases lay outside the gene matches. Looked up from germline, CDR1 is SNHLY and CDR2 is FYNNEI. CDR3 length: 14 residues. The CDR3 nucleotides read TGTGCCAGCCTGGGGACTAGCGCGTCCTACGAGCAGTACTTC. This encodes CASLGTSASYEQYF.

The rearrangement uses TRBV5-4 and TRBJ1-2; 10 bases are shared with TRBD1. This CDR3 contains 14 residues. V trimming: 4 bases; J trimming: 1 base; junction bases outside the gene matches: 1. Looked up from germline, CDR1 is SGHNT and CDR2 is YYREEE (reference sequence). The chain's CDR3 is CASSGTGVNYGYTF. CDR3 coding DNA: TGTGCCAGCAGCGGGACAGGGGTTAACTATGGCTACACCTTC. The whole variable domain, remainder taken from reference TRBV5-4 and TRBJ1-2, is ETGVTQSPTHLIKTRGQQVTLRCSSQSGHNTVSWYQQALGQGPQFIFQYYREEENGRGNFPPRFSGLQFPNYSSELNVNALELDDSALYLCASSGTGVNYGYTFGSGTRLTVV.

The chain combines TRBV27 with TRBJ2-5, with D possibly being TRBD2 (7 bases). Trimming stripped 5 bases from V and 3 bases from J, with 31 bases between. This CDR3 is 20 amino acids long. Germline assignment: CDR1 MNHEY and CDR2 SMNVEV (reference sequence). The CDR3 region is CASSVIRGDFDGTKKETQYF. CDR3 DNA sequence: TGTGCCAGCAGTGTTATCAGGGGAGATTTCGACGGGACTAAGAAAGAGACCCAGTACTTC.

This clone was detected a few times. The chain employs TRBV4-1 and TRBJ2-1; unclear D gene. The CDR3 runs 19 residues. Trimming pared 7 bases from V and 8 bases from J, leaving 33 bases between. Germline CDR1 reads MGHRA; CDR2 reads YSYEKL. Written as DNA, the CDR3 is TGCGCCAGCACCCCAAGGCCACGCTCCGGAAGAACACAAGGAGATGAGCAGTTCTTC. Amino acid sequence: CASTPRPRSGRTQGDEQFF.

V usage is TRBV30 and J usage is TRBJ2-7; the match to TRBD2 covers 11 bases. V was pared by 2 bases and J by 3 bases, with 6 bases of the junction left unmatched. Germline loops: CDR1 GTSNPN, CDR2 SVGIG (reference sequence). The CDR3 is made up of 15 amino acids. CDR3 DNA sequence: TGTGCCTGGAGTTCATCGGGGACTAGCGGCTACGAGCAGTACTTC. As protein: CAWSSSGTSGYEQYF.

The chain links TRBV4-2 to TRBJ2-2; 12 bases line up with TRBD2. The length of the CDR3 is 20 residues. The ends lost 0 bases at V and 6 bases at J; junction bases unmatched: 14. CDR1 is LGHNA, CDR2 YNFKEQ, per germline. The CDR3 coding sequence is TGTGCCAGCAGCCAAGAAAAGGGACTAGCGGGCTCGATAAAACCCGGGGAGCTGTTTTTT. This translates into CASSQEKGLAGSIKPGELFF.

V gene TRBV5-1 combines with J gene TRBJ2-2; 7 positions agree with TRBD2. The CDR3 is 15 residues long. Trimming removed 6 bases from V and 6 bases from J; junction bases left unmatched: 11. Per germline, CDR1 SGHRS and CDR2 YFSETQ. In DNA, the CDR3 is TGCGCCAGCATAACTAGGGCGGGAGATCCCGGGGAGCTGTTTTTT. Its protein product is CASITRAGDPGELFF.

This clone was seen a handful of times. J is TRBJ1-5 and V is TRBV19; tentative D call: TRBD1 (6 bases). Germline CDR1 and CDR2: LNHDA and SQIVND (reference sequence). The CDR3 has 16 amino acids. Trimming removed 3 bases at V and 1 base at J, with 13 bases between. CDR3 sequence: CASSMGPDRSNQPQHF. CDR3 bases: TGTGCCAGTAGTATGGGTCCGGACAGAAGCAATCAGCCCCAGCATTTT.

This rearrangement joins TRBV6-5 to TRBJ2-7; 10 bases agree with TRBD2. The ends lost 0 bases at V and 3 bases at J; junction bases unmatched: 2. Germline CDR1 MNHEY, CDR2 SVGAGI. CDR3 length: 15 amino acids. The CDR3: CASSYSLAGDYEQYF. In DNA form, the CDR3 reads TGTGCCAGCAGTTACTCGCTAGCGGGAGACTACGAGCAGTACTTC.

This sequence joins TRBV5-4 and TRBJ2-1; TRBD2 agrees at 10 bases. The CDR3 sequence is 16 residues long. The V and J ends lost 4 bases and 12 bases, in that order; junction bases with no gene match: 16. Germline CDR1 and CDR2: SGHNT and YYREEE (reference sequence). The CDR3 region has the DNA TGTGCCAGCAGCCCTACCCCCCTAGCGGGAGTAATAGGGCAGTTCTTC. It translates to CASSPTPLAGVIGQFF.

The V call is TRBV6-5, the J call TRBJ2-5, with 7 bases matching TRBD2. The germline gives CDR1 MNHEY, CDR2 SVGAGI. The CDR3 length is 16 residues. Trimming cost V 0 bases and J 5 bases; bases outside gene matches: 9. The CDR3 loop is CASSYSGAGRRETQYF. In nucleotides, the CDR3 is TGTGCCAGCAGTTACTCGGGAGCGGGAAGGAGGGAGACCCAGTACTTC.

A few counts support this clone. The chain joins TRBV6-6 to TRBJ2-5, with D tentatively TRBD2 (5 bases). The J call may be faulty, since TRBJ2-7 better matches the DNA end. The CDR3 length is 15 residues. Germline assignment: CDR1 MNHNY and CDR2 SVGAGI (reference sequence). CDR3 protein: CASSQDPGRAYEQYF. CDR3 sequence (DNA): TGTGCCAGCAGCCAAGACCCGGGAAGGGCCTACGAGCAGTACTTC.

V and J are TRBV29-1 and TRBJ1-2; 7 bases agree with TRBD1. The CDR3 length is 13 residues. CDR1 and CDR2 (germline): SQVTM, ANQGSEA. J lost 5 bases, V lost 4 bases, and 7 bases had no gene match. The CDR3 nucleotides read TGCAGCGTTGCTACCGGGACAGTATATGGCTACACCTTC. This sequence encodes CSVATGTVYGYTF.